This is a list of T cell receptor beta chains from one sample in a study of T cells in Graves' hyperthyroidism and ophthalmopathy. In TCRdb, the multiplex PCR reads were re-called with MiXCR into one record per CDR3 protein. Of tens of thousands of distinct CDR3 sequences listed, around half are singletons. Input material: blood. The receptors come from a woman aged 50 to 60 with Graves' hyperthyroidism that later progressed to Graves' ophthalmopathy. Both conserved end residues are part of each CDR3. A D gene is named only where the DNA matches it firmly. Clone size is shown for a subset of rows, as once, few, many or a class of expanded clone.

many,TRBV6-5,TRBJ1-3,.,CASFSFGNTIYF,TGTGCCAGCTTCTCCTTTGGAAACACCATATATTTT
few,TRBV18,TRBJ2-3,.,CASSPLEGWGTDTQYF,TGTGCCAGCTCACCACTTGAGGGGTGGGGCACAGATACGCAGTATTTT
.,TRBV6-5,TRBJ2-7,.,CASSWDGSSYEQYF,TGTGCCAGCAGTTGGGACGGTAGCTCCTACGAGCAGTACTTC
many,TRBV5-5,TRBJ2-3,.,CASSLVPGGIHPQYF,TGTGCCAGCAGCTTGGTGCCAGGTGGCATCCATCCGCAGTATTTT
many,TRBV5-1,TRBJ2-3,.,CASSLSAAASTDTQYF,TGCGCCAGCAGCTTGTCCGCTGCGGCTAGCACAGATACGCAGTATTTT
.,TRBV2,TRBJ1-6,TRBD1,CASSEGTGHNSPLHF,TGTGCCAGCAGTGAGGGGACAGGGCATAATTCACCCCTCCACTTT
.,TRBV7-3,TRBJ1-5,.,CASSPGRLGSSQPQHF,TGTGCCAGCAGCCCTGGACGGCTTGGGAGCAGTCAGCCCCAGCATTTC
.,TRBV27,TRBJ1-2,TRBD1,CASSFFQGATYGYTF,TGTGCCAGCAGTTTTTTCCAGGGGGCCACCTATGGCTACACCTTC
.,TRBV20-1,TRBJ1-1,.,CSARVRGAGTEAFF,TGCAGTGCTAGGGTCAGGGGCGCGGGCACTGAAGCTTTCTTT
.,TRBV20-1,TRBJ2-7,TRBD1,CSAREQGAFSYEQYF,TGCAGTGCTAGAGAACAGGGGGCGTTCTCCTACGAGCAGTACTTC
many,TRBV27,TRBJ2-7,.,CASSRPRAGPYEQYF,TGTGCCAGCAGTCGTCCCAGGGCGGGCCCCTACGAGCAGTACTTC
.,TRBV27,TRBJ2-5,TRBD2,CASSLSGGGQPQYF,TGTGCCAGCAGTTTATCCGGGGGAGGGCAGCCCCAGTACTTC
many,TRBV2,TRBJ1-1,.,CASSESFGGTEAFF,TGTGCCAGCAGTGAAAGTTTCGGGGGCACTGAAGCTTTCTTT
once,TRBV29-1,TRBJ2-5,TRBD1,CSVEVDRVLETQYF,TGCAGCGTTGAGGTGGACAGGGTTTTAGAGACCCAGTACTTC
many,TRBV11-3,TRBJ2-5,TRBD2,CASSPGDTSGRFETQYF,TGTGCCAGCAGCCCAGGGGATACTAGCGGGAGGTTCGAGACCCAGTACTTC
.,TRBV7-3,TRBJ2-3,TRBD2,CASSLILGSGRASDTQYF,TGTGCCAGCAGCTTAATTCTGGGGAGCGGGAGGGCCTCAGATACGCAGTATTTT
many,TRBV2,TRBJ1-3,.,CASSDSRSGNTIYF,TGTGCCAGTTCTGACAGCCGCTCTGGAAACACCATATATTTT
.,TRBV5-5,TRBJ1-5,.,CASSRVSDKDQPQHF,TGTGCCAGCAGCCGGGTATCGGACAAGGATCAGCCCCAGCATTTT
once,TRBV2,TRBJ2-6,TRBD1,CASRTGTGRPGANVLTF,TGTGCCAGCAGGACCGGGACAGGGAGGCCCGGGGCCAACGTCCTGACTTTC
.,TRBV19,TRBJ1-2,TRBD1,CASTPGATGGYGYTF,TGTGCCAGTACCCCAGGGGCGACAGGGGGCTATGGCTACACCTTC
.,TRBV15,TRBJ1-2,.,CATSRDSAYGYTF,TGTGCCACCAGCAGAGATAGCGCGTATGGCTACACCTTC
many,TRBV6-5,TRBJ1-2,.,CASSSPAITGNYGYTF,TGTGCCAGCAGTTCCCCAGCGATCACGGGAAACTATGGCTACACCTTC
many,TRBV24-1,TRBJ1-5,.,CATSDSAHGGRQTISLHF,TGTGCCACCAGTGATTCCGCCCACGGGGGCCGCCAAACAATTTCCCTCCATTTT
medium-sized,TRBV5-4,TRBJ1-2,TRBD1,CASSWADRGHNYGYTF,TGTGCCAGCAGCTGGGCGGACAGGGGGCATAACTATGGCTACACCTTC
.,TRBV7-2,TRBJ2-3,.,CASSLNGLGDTQYF,TGTGCCAGCAGCTTAAACGGACTTGGGGATACGCAGTATTTT
many,TRBV11-3,TRBJ2-5,.,CASSFRGMKETQYF,TGTGCCAGCAGCTTCCGCGGAATGAAAGAGACCCAGTACTTC